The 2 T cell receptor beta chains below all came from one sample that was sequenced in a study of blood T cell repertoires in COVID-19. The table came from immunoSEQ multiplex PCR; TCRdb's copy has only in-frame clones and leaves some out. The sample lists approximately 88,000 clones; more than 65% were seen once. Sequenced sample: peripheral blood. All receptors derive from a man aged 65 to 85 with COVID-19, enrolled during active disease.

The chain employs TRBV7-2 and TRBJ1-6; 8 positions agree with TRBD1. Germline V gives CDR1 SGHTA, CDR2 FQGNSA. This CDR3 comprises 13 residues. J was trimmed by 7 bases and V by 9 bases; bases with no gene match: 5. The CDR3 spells CASNTGGNSPLHF. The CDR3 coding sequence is TGTGCCAGTAACACAGGGGGAAATTCACCCCTCCACTTT.

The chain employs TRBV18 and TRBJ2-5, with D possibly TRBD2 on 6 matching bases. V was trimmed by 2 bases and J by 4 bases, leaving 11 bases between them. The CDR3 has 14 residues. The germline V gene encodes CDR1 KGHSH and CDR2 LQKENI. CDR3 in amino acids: CASSPMGGGETQYF. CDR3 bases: TGTGCCAGCTCACCAATGGGGGGAGGAGAGACCCAGTACTTC. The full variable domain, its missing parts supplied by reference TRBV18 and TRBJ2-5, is NAGVMQNPRHLVRRRGQEARLRCSPMKGHSHVYWYRQLPEEGLKFMVYLQKENIIDESGMPKERFSAEFPKEGPSILRIQQVVRGDSAAYFCASSPMGGGETQYFGPGTRLLVL.